This TCR beta chain derives from a study of blood T cell repertoires in COVID-19. As for the study in general: There were acute and convalescent COVID-19 samples, and they came from the United States, Italy and Spain. PBMCs, B-cell-depleted T cells, or T cells provided the cDNA or gDNA that made up the material.

Recruited during active infection, patients (from Seattle) were subsequently followed longitudinally. Germline values: CDR1 LNHNV, CDR2 YYDKDF (reference sequence). With 0 bases clipped from V and 2 bases from J, the junction kept 3 bases outside the gene matches. This CDR3 contains 15 residues. In the study's own analysis: It was from reference gene primer amplification that nucleated cell counts were estimated. Here immunoSEQ multiplex PCR was the method, and the copy in TCRdb shows in-frame clones only, minus some. V, J and clone size reflect that table, while D and trimming were determined from the DNA. The sample lists fewer than 300,000 clones, approximately 90% occurring once.

This sequence was found in a woman aged 25 to 45 with COVID-19, enrolled during active disease. The V and J genes are TRBV15 and TRBJ2-7; 8 nucleotides align to TRBD2. The specimen was peripheral blood. The CDR3 is CATSRDRGGTYEQYF. The DNA of the CDR3 is TGTGCCACCAGCAGAGATCGGGGGGGCACCTACGAGCAGTACTTC.